The clone carrying this TCR beta chain turned up a few times. Its antigen is not known. This sample is drawn from a study of response to subunit inactivated influenza vaccine. The CDR3 is 14 residues long. Trimming cost V 5 bases and J 5 bases, with 15 bases left between them. Per the germline V gene, CDR1 is SGHTA and CDR2 is FQGNSA. TCRdb re-analysed the RT-PCR reads in MiXCR, keeping a single row per CDR3 protein. The data contain roughly 670,000 distinct CDR3 sequences, roughly 15% of them seen just once; the ten biggest clones take up 6% to 9.5%. Study-wide results and limits: The authors suggested that every seasonal influenza vaccination recruits few new T cells.

The chain is built from TRBV7-2 and TRBJ2-5; no firm D call. This specimen consisted of PBMCs from blood, obtained 14 days before vaccination. The receptor comes from a man in his fifties or sixties who received an inactivated influenza vaccine. This chain's CDR3 is CASSREARWETQYF. For the CDR3, the DNA is TGTGCCAGCAGCCGAGAAGCTAGGTGGGAGACCCAGTACTTC. The variable domain in full, completed from reference TRBV7-2 and TRBJ2-5, reads GAGVSQSPSNKVTEKGKDVELRCDPISGHTALYWYRQSLGQGLEFLIYFQGNSAPDKSGLPSDRFSAERTGGSVSTLTIQRTQQEDSAVYLCASSREARWETQYFGPGTRLLVL.